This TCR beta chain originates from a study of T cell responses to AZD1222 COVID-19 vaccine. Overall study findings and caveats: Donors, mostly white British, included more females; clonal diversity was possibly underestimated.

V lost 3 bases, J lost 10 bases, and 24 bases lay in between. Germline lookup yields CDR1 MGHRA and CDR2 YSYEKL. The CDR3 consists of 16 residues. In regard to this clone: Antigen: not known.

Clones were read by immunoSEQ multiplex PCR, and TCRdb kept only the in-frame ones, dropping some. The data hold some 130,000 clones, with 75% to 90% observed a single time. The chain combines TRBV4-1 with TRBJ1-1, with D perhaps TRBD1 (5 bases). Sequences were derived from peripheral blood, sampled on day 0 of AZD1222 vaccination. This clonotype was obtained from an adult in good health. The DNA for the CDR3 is TGCGCCAGCAGCCACTCGGCACCTCGAAGGGGCCATCGAGCTTTCTTT. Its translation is CASSHSAPRRGHRAFF.